This T cell receptor beta chain was captured by sequencing in a study of long-term antiretroviral therapy in people with HIV. Study observations and caveats: Documentation of ART adherence, viral resistance or therapy changes was absent. Sampling of blood ran from the mid-2000s to the late 2010s, and older ART regimens were possibly in use. It was observed that HIV repertoires exhibited narrower CDR3 length ranges than controls. Pre-ART clonal expansions dominated every time point's repertoire.

With respect to this clone: Antigen: not known.

Looked up from germline, CDR1 is MGHRA and CDR2 is YSYEKL. The V and J ends lost 4 bases and 6 bases respectively, with 12 bases between them. The CDR3 has 13 residues. Samples were assayed with immunoSEQ v3.0 at survey level. TCRdb's copy holds only in-frame clones and misses some; the assay was immunoSEQ multiplex PCR. The table shows approximately 25,000 clones, with 65% to 90% occurring only once. The source was unsorted PBMCs, collected 1.2 years after starting antiretroviral therapy. The rearrangement joins TRBV4-1 to TRBJ1-1; the D gene is possibly TRBD1 (6 bases). This clonotype was sampled from a middle-aged man with HIV. The CDR3 region has the DNA TGCGCCAGCAGCCCCGGGACATACTCTGAAGCTTTCTTT. This gives the protein CASSPGTYSEAFF.